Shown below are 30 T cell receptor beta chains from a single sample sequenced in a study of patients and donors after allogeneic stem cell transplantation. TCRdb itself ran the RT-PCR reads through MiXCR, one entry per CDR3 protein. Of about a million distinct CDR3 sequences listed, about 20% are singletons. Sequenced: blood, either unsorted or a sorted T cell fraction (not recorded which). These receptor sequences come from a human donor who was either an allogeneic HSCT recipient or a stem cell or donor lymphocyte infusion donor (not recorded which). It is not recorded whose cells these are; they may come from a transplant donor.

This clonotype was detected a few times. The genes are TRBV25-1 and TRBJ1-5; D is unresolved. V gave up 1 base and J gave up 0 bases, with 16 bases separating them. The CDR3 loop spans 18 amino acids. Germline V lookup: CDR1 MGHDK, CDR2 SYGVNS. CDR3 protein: CASSESSPGGYSNQPQHF. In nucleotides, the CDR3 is TGTGCCAGCAGTGAATCCTCACCCGGAGGCTATAGCAATCAGCCCCAGCATTTT.

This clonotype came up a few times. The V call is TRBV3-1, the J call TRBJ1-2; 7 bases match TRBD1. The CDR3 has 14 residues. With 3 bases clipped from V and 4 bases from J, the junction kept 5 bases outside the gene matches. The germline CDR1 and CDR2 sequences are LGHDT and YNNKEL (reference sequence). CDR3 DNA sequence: TGTGCCAGCAGCCACCGGGACAGAGGCTATGGCTACACCTTC. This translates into CASSHRDRGYGYTF.

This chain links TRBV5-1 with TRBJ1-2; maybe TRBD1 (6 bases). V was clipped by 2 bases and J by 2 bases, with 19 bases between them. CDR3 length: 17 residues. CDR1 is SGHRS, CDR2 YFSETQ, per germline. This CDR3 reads CASSFRDKGILNYGYTF. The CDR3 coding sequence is TGCGCCAGCAGCTTCCGGGACAAGGGAATCTTGAACTATGGCTACACCTTC.

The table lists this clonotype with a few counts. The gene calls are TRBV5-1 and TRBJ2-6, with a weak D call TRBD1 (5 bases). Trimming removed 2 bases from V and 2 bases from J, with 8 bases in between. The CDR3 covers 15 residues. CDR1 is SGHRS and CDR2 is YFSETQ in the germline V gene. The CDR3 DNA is TGCGCCAGCAGCTTTCTAGGGGCTGGGGCCAACGTCCTGACTTTC. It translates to CASSFLGAGANVLTF.

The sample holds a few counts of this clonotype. The CDR3: CSAQGDRGPDTQYF. CDR3 bases: TGCAGTGCCCAAGGAGACAGGGGCCCAGATACGCAGTATTTT. This chain uses TRBV20-1 with TRBJ2-3; 8 bases are shared with TRBD1. The CDR3 length is 14 residues. The V gene end was trimmed by 6 bases and the J gene end by 4 bases; junction bases not matched to a gene: 9. Germline V gene sequence: CDR1 DFQATT, CDR2 SNEGSKA (reference sequence).

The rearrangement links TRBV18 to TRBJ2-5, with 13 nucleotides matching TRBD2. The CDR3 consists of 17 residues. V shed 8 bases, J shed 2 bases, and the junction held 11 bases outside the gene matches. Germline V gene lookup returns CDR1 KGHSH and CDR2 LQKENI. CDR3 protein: CASQPPGTSGVQETQYF. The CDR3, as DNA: TGTGCCAGCCAACCCCCCGGGACTAGCGGGGTTCAAGAGACCCAGTACTTC.

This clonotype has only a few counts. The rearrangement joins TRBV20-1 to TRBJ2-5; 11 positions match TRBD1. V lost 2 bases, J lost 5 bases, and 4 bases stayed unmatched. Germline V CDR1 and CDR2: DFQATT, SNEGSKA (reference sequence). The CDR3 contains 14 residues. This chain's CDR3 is CSARRTGGLETQYF. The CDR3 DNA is TGCAGTGCTAGACGGACAGGGGGCCTGGAGACCCAGTACTTC.

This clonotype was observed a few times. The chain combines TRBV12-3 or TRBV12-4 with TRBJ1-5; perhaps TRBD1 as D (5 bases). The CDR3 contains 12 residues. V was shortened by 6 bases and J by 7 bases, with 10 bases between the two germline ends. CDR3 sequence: CASRPGRQPQHF. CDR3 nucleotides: TGTGCCAGCAGACCGGGGCGGCAGCCCCAGCATTTT.

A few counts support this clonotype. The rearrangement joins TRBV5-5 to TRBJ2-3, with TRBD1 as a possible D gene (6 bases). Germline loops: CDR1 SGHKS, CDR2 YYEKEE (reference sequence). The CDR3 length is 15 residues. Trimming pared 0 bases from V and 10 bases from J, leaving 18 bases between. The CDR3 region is CASSLAVPDRMPQYF. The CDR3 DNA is TGTGCCAGCAGCTTGGCGGTACCCGACAGGATGCCGCAGTATTTT.

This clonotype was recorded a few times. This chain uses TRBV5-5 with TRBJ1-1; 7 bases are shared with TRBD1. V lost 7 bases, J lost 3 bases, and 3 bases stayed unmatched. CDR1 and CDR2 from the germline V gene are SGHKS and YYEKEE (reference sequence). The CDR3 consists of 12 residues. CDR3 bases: TGTGCCAGCTTTACAGGGGACACTGAAGCTTTCTTT. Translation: CASFTGDTEAFF.

CDR3 DNA: TGTGCCAGCAGCCCGCAGACTAGCGGGGGGCGTGAGCAGTTCTTC. Translated, it gives CASSPQTSGGREQFF. The rearrangement uses TRBV5-8 and TRBJ2-1; 13 bases are a match to TRBD2. The trim removed 4 bases at V and 9 bases at J, leaving 7 bases unmatched. CDR1 and CDR2 (germline): SGHTS, YDEGEE. The CDR3 is 15 residues long. The variable domain in full, with the rest retrieved from reference TRBV5-8 and TRBJ2-1, is EAGVTQSPTHLIKTRGQQATLRCSPISGHTSVYWYQQALGLGLQFLLWYDEGEERNRGNFPPRFSGRQFPNYSSELNVNALELEDSALYLCASSPQTSGGREQFFGPGTRLTVL.

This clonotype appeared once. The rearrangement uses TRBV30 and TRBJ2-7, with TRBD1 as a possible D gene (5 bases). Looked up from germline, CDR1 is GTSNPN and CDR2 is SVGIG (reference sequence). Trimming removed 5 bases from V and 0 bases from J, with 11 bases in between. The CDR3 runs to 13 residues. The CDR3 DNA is TGTGCCTGGTCAACAGGAATCTCCTACGAGCAGTACTTC. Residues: CAWSTGISYEQYF.

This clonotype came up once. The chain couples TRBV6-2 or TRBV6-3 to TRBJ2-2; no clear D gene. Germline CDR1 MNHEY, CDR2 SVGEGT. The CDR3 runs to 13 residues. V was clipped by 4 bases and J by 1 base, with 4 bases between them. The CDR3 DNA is TGTGCCAGCAGTTGGAGGAACACCGGGGAGCTGTTTTTT. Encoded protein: CASSWRNTGELFF.

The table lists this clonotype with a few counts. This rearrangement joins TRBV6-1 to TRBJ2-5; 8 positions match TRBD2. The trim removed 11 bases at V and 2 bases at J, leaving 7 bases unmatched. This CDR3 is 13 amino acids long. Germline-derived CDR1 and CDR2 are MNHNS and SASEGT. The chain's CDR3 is CAVHSGVQETQYF. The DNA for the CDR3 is TGTGCCGTCCATAGCGGGGTTCAAGAGACCCAGTACTTC.

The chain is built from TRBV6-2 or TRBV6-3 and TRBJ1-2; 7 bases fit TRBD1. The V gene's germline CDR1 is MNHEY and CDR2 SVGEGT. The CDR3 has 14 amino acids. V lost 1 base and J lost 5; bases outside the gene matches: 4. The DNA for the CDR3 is TGTGCCAGCAGTTACTTTACAGGGGATTATGGCTACACCTTC. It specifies CASSYFTGDYGYTF.

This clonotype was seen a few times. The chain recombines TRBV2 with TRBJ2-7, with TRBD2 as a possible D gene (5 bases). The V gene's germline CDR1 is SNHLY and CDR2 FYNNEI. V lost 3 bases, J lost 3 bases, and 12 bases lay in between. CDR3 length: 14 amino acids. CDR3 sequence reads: CASSESGAYYEQYF. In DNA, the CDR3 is TGTGCCAGCAGTGAGAGCGGAGCCTACTACGAGCAGTACTTC.

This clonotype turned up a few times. The CDR3 DNA reads TGTGCCAGCAGCCTGAACCGGGTTTGGGGCTACACCTTC. Protein: CASSLNRVWGYTF. This chain links TRBV5-5 with TRBJ1-2; no firm D call. The germline V gene encodes CDR1 SGHKS and CDR2 YYEKEE (reference sequence). This CDR3 has 13 amino acids. Trimming removed 4 bases from V and 8 bases from J, with 15 bases in between.

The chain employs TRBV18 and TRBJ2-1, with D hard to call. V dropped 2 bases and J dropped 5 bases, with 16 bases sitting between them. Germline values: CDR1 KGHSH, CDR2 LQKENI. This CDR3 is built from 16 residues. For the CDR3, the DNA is TGTGCCAGCTCACCATGGGAAGGAATAGCCGACAATGAGCAGTTCTTC. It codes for CASSPWEGIADNEQFF. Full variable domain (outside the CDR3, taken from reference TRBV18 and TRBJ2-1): NAGVMQNPRHLVRRRGQEARLRCSPMKGHSHVYWYRQLPEEGLKFMVYLQKENIIDESGMPKERFSAEFPKEGPSILRIQQVVRGDSAAYFCASSPWEGIADNEQFFGPGTRLTVL.

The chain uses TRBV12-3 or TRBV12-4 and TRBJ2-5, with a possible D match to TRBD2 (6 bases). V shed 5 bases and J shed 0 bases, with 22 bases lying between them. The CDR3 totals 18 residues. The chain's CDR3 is CASSQTSGLLNYQETQYF. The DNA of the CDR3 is TGTGCCAGCAGTCAGACATCGGGACTCCTAAACTACCAAGAGACCCAGTACTTC.

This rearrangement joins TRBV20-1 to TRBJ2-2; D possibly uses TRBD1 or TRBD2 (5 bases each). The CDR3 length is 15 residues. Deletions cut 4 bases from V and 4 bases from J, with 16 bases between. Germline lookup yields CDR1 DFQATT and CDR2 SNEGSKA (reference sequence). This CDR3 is CSATGRAPGTGELFF. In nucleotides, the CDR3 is TGCAGTGCTACAGGGCGGGCCCCGGGCACCGGGGAGCTGTTTTTT.

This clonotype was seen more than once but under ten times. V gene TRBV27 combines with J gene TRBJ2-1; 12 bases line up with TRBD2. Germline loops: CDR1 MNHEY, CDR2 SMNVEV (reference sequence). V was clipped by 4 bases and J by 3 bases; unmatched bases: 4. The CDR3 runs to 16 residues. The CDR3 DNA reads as TGTGCCAGCAGTTCCACTAGCGGGGGGAACTACAATGAGCAGTTCTTC. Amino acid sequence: CASSSTSGGNYNEQFF.

In DNA, the CDR3 is TGTGCCAGTAGGGAGCAGAGCGACGAGCAGTACTTC. Its protein is CASREQSDEQYF. The V and J genes are TRBV6-1 and TRBJ2-7, with a weak D call TRBD2 (5 bases). CDR1 and CDR2 from the germline V gene are MNHNS and SASEGT. Trimming shortened V by 9 bases and J by 5 bases, and 14 bases separated the two germline ends. The CDR3 totals 12 residues.

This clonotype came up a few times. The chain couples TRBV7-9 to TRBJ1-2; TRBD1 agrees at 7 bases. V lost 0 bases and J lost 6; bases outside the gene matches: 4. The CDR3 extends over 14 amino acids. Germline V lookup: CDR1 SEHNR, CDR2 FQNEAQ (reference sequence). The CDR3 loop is CASSLAKGAHGYTF. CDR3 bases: TGTGCCAGCAGCTTAGCTAAGGGGGCCCATGGCTACACCTTC.

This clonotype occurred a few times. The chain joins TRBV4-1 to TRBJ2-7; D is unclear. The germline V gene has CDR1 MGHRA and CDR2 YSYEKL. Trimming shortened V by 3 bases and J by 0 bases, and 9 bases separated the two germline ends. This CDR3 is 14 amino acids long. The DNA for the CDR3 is TGCGCCAGCAGCCATAACGGACGCTCCTACGAGCAGTACTTC. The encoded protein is CASSHNGRSYEQYF.

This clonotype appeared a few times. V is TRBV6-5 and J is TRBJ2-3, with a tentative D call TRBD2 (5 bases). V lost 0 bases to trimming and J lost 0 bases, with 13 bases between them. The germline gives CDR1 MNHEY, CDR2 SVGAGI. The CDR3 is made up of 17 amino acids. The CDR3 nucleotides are TGTGCCAGCAGTTACTCGAGGGTAGGGAAAAGCACAGATACGCAGTATTTT. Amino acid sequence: CASSYSRVGKSTDTQYF.

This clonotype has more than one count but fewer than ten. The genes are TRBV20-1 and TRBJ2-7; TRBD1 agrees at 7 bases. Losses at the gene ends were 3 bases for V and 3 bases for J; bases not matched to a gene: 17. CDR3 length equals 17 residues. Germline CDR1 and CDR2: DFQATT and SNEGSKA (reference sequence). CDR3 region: CSASRRDSIYAGYEQYF. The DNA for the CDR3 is TGCAGTGCTAGCCGCCGGGACAGCATCTATGCCGGCTACGAGCAGTACTTC.

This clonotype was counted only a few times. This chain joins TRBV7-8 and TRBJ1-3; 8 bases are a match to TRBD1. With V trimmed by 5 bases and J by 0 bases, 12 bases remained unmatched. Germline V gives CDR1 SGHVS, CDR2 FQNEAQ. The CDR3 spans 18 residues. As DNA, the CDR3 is TGTGCCAGCAGCGGTATTATACCGGACAGGGACTCTGGAAACACCATATATTTT. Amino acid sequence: CASSGIIPDRDSGNTIYF.

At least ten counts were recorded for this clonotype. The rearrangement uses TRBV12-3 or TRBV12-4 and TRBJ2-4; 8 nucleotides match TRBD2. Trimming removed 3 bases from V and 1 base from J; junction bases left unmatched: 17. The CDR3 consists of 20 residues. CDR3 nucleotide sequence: TGTGCCAGCAGTTTCCGGACTCCTTACGAGCGGGAGATGGCCAAAAACATTCAGTACTTC. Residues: CASSFRTPYEREMAKNIQYF.

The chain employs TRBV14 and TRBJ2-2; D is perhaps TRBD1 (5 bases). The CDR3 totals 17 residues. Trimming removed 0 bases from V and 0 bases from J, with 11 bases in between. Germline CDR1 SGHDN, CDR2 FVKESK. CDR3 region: CASSQDPGIANTGELFF. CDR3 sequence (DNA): TGTGCCAGCAGCCAAGATCCAGGGATCGCGAACACCGGGGAGCTGTTTTTT.

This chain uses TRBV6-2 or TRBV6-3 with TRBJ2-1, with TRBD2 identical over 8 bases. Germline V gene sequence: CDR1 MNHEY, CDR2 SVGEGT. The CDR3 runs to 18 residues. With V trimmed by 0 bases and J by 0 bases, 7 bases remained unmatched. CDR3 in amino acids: CASSYSGSGASSYNEQFF. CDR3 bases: TGTGCCAGCAGTTACTCGGGTAGCGGGGCGTCCTCCTACAATGAGCAGTTCTTC.